This T cell receptor beta chain was profiled in a study of blood T cell repertoires in COVID-19 (dated by TCRdb to about 2020). Regarding the research as a whole: The collaborator samples originated in the United States, Italy and Spain and spanned the acute and convalescent phases of COVID-19. The repertoires were released in a freely available public database intended as a resource for research on the immune response to SARS-CoV-2. Where HLA class I and class II types were available, the types were taken from metadata supplied by the sample provider, not from assay-based typing. Nearly every sample came with metadata listing a de-identified subject ID, COVID-19 status, age in years and sex. The prospective study material was composed of cDNA or gDNA derived from T cells, B-cell-depleted T cells, or PBMCs. Subjects who had been exposed to COVID-19, were actively infected with it, or had recovered from it provided the deeply sampled blood TCRbeta repertoires that made up the dataset. The samples were drawn from two sources: the first 160 participants of the ongoing ImmuneRACE study, and 1,000 to 1,500 subjects contributed by 6 global collaborators. Beyond this particular receptor, the publication reports: The amount of clinical and demographic metadata varied by source and participant and was provided uncurated.

TCRbeta CDR3 regions were amplified from genomic DNA by means of the immunoSEQ Assay, a bias-controlled multiplex PCR. Per the authors' processing: The number of nucleated cells in each sample was estimated by amplification of reference gene primers within the assay. To quantify the absolute abundance of each unique TCRbeta CDR3 rearrangement, sequence reads were collapsed and filtered. For each sample, productive Simpson clonality was calculated as the square root of Simpson's diversity index over productive rearrangements. This is the immuneACCESS table as TCRdb keeps it, with only in-frame sequences that have V and J called. A part of the clones is gone; compared with another copy, unresolved V genes explain less than half, and the rest is unexplained. The V and J calls and the clone size are those of that table, but D and trimming were determined from the DNA. The sample profile shows 180,000 or so clones; 80% of them were found once. Jointly, the top ten make up 13% to 15% of the sample.

As regards this clone: Its antigen remains unidentified. Per-nucleotide qualities are absent, and no much larger clonotype sits a single base away.

Based on the germline V gene (reference sequence), the CDR1 and CDR2 sequences are LNHDA and SQIVND. Cut back by 8 bases and 6 bases, the V and J ends lie 11 bases apart. Inclusive of the bounding cysteine and phenylalanine, the CDR3 is 12 residues long. Only CDR3 DNA remains: 36 bases, in frame from the first base. In the prospective study, participants were about 18 to 95 years old, resided in approximately 22 geographic areas of the United States, and were enrolled through a virtual design. In the prospective study, cohorts were assigned on the basis of participant-reported clinical history obtained from a screening survey and a study questionnaire. Exposed participants had been in contact, within 2 weeks of entering the study, with a person who had a PCR-confirmed or clinician-diagnosed case of COVID-19. Each participant in the prospective study had whole blood, serum and a nasopharyngeal or oropharyngeal swab collected by mobile phlebotomists. Participants in the prospective study had the option to provide additional blood draws and questionnaires over a 2-month period. Before DNA extraction, blood samples from the prospective study were shipped at room temperature or frozen.

Input material: PBMCs or T cells enriched from blood (not recorded which). The rearranged segments are TRBV19 and TRBJ2-1; the D gene is unclear. This receptor was taken from a man between 60 and 75 years old who had been exposed to COVID-19. The CDR3 has the sequence CASLTGANEQFF. The nucleotides are TGTGCCAGTTTAACCGGTGCCAATGAGCAGTTCTTC.